The following is a TCR beta chain sequence with its context. Germline-derived CDR1 and CDR2 are SGHDN and FVKESK. Trimming took 5 bases from V and 6 from J; bases not matched to a gene: 9. This CDR3 spans 14 amino acids. The data derive from a study of blood T cell repertoires in COVID-19. Original handling: Scientists estimated how many nucleated cells there were by amplifying reference gene primers. Libraries were prepared by immunoSEQ multiplex PCR; TCRdb keeps only in-frame clonotypes and omits some of them. The DNA gave D and trimming, while V, J and clone size come from that table. Among 250,000 to 300,000 clones, about 90% were seen once, and the ten largest hold over 9%.

The V call is TRBV14, the J call TRBJ2-7; 8 bases line up with TRBD2. The TCR originated in a young woman with COVID-19, enrolled during active disease. Material: peripheral blood. In DNA form, the CDR3 reads TGTGCCAGCAGCTACGGGGACGGGGGGGCCGAGCAGTACTTC. The encoded protein is CASSYGDGGAEQYF.